The TCR beta chain described here comes from a study of CD8 T cells in Susac syndrome (dated by TCRdb to the late 2010s). About the study as a whole: The study used repertoire sequencing to test whether antigen drove CD8+ T cell activation and differentiation in Susac syndrome. What the research found in general, with its limitations: The number of individuals in the TCR sequencing and HLA analysis was recognized as being relatively small.

Deletion took 6 bases off V and 0 bases off J, with a span of 8 bases between the germline ends. The CDR3, cysteine through phenylalanine, is 13 amino acids long. Only the CDR3 region is kept as DNA, spanning 39 bases read in frame from base 1. CDR1 and CDR2 were assigned from the germline V gene as MGHRA and YSYEKL. Peripheral blood CD8+ and CD4+ T cells from healthy donors, Susac syndrome patients and multiple sclerosis patients were profiled using high-throughput TCR beta sequencing. The multiple sclerosis controls were treatment-naive patients whose relapsing-remitting disease, either stable or active, fulfilled the revised McDonald criteria. CD8+ TEMRA cells were enriched by FACS, while bulk CD8+ and CD4+ T cells were purified by magnetic negative isolation. Blood was collected in EDTA tubes and processed within 24 hours, with PBMCs isolated through density gradient centrifugation. PBMCs intended for TCR sequencing were cryopreserved in liquid nitrogen and thawed later in a water bath at 37 degrees C. A purity of at least 90% was achieved for sorted or isolated CD4+, CD8+ and CD8+ TEMRA cells.

As regards this clonotype: Its antigen remains undetermined. Base qualities were left out, and no much larger clone turns up one base away.

RNA was extracted using the RNeasy kit, and about 0.45 to 1 ug of the RNA was reverse transcribed with random hexamers. The immunoSEQ multiplex PCR assay, covering 54 Vbeta and 13 Jbeta segments, was used to amplify TCR beta CDR3 regions. Bias from PCR amplification was corrected by using a synthetic template baseline for primer optimization and for computational correction. The authors' analysis ran thus. Only productive sequences were kept, with reads annotated to V, D and J genes according to IMGT and analyzed in immunoSEQ Analyzer. Clonality was calculated as one minus the Shannon entropy normalized by log2 of the number of productive unique sequences. For each patient and control, public and private clones were evaluated within the 100 most prevalent clones. Clones were defined as Susac-specific when absent from the healthy and MS cohorts, from over 950 published viral clones and from other ImmuneACCESS disease sequences. In-frame beta chains were kept once TCRdb had trimmed the public reads at Q25 with fastp and called clones with MiXCR. Under each unique CDR3 protein, matching rows form one entry showing the most common genes and DNA. The V and J calls reflect TCRdb's pipeline rather than the authors' work. The sample table contains approximately 150,000 distinct CDR3 sequences; only one count was recorded for approximately 94% of them. 0.09% to 0.095% of the sample belongs to the ten largest clones.

The chain uses TRBV4-1 and TRBJ2-5, with the D gene not clear enough to name. The clonotype was recovered from a human donor with multiple sclerosis. Material for sequencing was CD4+ T cells from PBMCs. The DNA sequence follows: TGCGCCAGCAGGAAGAGCGACCAAGAGACCCAGTACTTC. This is translated as CASRKSDQETQYF.